This T cell receptor (beta chain) was recorded in a study of OX40 agonist ivuxolimab in advanced cancers. On the study more broadly: The drug used for patients, ivuxolimab, was an agonistic anti-OX40 (CD134) antibody. Partial responses, seen in three patients, involved one hepatocellular carcinoma and two cutaneous melanomas. Whole-study results and caveats: Doses of 0.1 to 3.0 mg/kg were accompanied by clonal expansion of CD4+ and CD8+ blood T cells by week 6.

Germline CDR1 and CDR2: MNHEY and SVGAGI. This CDR3 is built from 13 residues. Trimming took 8 bases from V and 8 from J; bases not matched to a gene: 10. Assay used: immunoSEQ multiplex PCR; TCRdb lists only in-frame clones, some missing. The table lists more than 25,000 clones, over 90% of them singletons, with roughly 9.4% in the top ten. Samples of blood were obtained at baseline, on cycle 4 day 1, and on cycle 7 day 1. Of note for this clone: Its antigen is not identified.

V usage is TRBV6-5 and J usage is TRBJ2-3; TRBD2 aligns across 7 bases. The sequencing used CD4+ or CD8+ T cells sorted from blood, collected in a trial of the OX40 agonist ivuxolimab. The clonotype originates from an adult with an advanced solid tumor such as melanoma, head and neck, liver or kidney cancer. CDR3: CASGLGGKGTQYF. CDR3 nucleotides: TGTGCCAGCGGTCTCGGGGGGAAGGGTACGCAGTATTTT.